The 26 T cell receptor beta chains in this list originate from one sample, sequenced in a study of identical twins. TCRdb recomputed calls from the 5' RACE reads with MiXCR, one row per CDR3 protein. Of about 530,000 distinct CDR3 sequences listed, over 12% are singletons. These same records also appear under a second study, on yellow fever vaccine responses in identical twins.

Sample: CD4+ T cells sorted from blood. The receptors were sampled from a young woman in good health.

The chain recombines TRBV24-1 with TRBJ2-2; 10 nucleotides agree with TRBD1. Germline trimming cut 4 bases from V and 0 bases from J; bases unmatched to any gene: 10. This CDR3 comprises 19 residues. The V gene's germline CDR1 is KGHDR and CDR2 SFDVKD. The DNA for the CDR3 is TGTGCCACCAGTGACCCAGGACAGGGGGGTAGAGCGAACACCGGGGAGCTGTTTTTT. It encodes CATSDPGQGGRANTGELFF.

This clonotype showed up just a few times. This chain uses TRBV3-1 with TRBJ2-2, with 16 positions matching TRBD2. V lost 1 base, J lost 2 bases, and 7 bases stayed unmatched. There are 20 residues in the CDR3. The germline CDR1 and CDR2 sequences are LGHDT and YNNKEL (reference sequence). CDR3 protein: CASSQVGGLAGGPNTGELFF. CDR3 nucleotides: TGTGCCAGCAGCCAAGTTGGGGGACTAGCGGGAGGGCCTAACACCGGGGAGCTGTTTTTT.

V and J are TRBV10-1 and TRBJ2-5; TRBD2 matches at 10 bases. Germline V gene data show CDR1 as WNHNN and CDR2 as SYGVQD (reference sequence). The CDR3 length is 15 residues. Unmatched junction bases numbered 5, after V lost 2 bases and J lost 5 bases. CDR3 residues: CASSEVLAGAETQYF. The CDR3 nucleotides read TGCGCCAGCAGTGAGGTTCTAGCGGGAGCTGAGACCCAGTACTTC.

The gene calls are TRBV6-1 and TRBJ2-1; 10 positions match TRBD1. Looked up from germline, CDR1 is MNHNS and CDR2 is SASEGT. V lost 6 bases to trimming and J lost 3 bases; unmatched junction nucleotides: 11. The CDR3 covers 17 residues. The chain's CDR3 is CASSQGRGTGVYNEQFF. CDR3 in DNA: TGTGCCAGCAGCCAAGGCCGCGGGACAGGGGTCTACAATGAGCAGTTCTTC.

This clonotype was seen more than once but under ten times. The V call is TRBV5-1, the J call TRBJ2-3, with 8 bases identical to TRBD2. In germline, CDR1 is SGHRS, CDR2 YFSETQ. The CDR3 sequence is 15 residues long. Germline trimming cut 3 bases from V and 2 bases from J; bases unmatched to any gene: 5. Here the CDR3 DNA reads TGCGCCAGCAGCTGGCCGGGGGGGGCCACAGATACGCAGTATTTT. Residues: CASSWPGGATDTQYF.

This clonotype appeared a few times. The chain combines TRBV29-1 with TRBJ2-7; no reliable D call. From germline, CDR1 is SQVTM and CDR2 ANQGSEA. Trimming took 6 bases from V and 0 from J, leaving 12 bases between them. The CDR3 has 13 residues. CDR3 sequence (DNA): TGCAGCGTCCAGAATACTTACTCCTACGAGCAGTACTTC. Amino acid sequence: CSVQNTYSYEQYF.

This clonotype has more than one count but fewer than ten. The chain employs TRBV2 and TRBJ2-1; D not resolved. CDR3 length: 11 residues. The germline V gene has CDR1 SNHLY and CDR2 FYNNEI. V dropped 8 bases and J dropped 10 bases, with 12 bases sitting between them. The CDR3 DNA sequence: TGTGCCAGCGGCACTCAGGACGAGCAGTTCTTC. It translates to CASGTQDEQFF.

Only a few counts were recorded for this clonotype. The chain links TRBV24-1 to TRBJ2-2, with D possibly TRBD2 on 5 matching bases. Per germline, CDR1 KGHDR and CDR2 SFDVKD. CDR3 length: 14 amino acids. V lost 1 base and J lost 7, with 9 bases in between. The DNA for the CDR3 is TGTGCCACCAGTGATTTAAGACTAAGCGGGGAGCTGTTTTTT. This encodes CATSDLRLSGELFF.

The V call is TRBV14, the J call TRBJ2-3; D is ambiguous. Germline-derived CDR1 and CDR2 are SGHDN and FVKESK. V was trimmed by 6 bases and J by 1 base, leaving 20 bases between them. The CDR3 contains 17 residues. CDR3 amino acids: CASSGPQVVVGTDTQYF. The DNA of the CDR3 is TGTGCCAGCAGTGGACCGCAGGTGGTCGTAGGCACAGATACGCAGTATTTT.

The table lists this clonotype with many counts. V and J are TRBV7-2 and TRBJ2-4; the D is unclear. CDR1 is SGHTA and CDR2 is FQGNSA in the germline V gene. This CDR3 has 14 residues. The V end was cut by 1 base, the J end by 9 bases, with 13 bases between. CDR3 loop: CASSLVYSKAIQYF. The CDR3 DNA reads TGTGCCAGCAGCTTAGTTTACAGCAAGGCCATTCAGTACTTC. Based on the CDR3 plus reference TRBV7-2 and TRBJ2-4, the full variable domain is GAGVSQSPSNKVTEKGKDVELRCDPISGHTALYWYRQSLGQGLEFLIYFQGNSAPDKSGLPSDRFSAERTGGSVSTLTIQRTQQEDSAVYLCASSLVYSKAIQYFGAGTRLSVL.

This clonotype has only a few counts. The chain carries TRBV4-1 and TRBJ1-1; the D is unclear. Looked up from germline, CDR1 is MGHRA and CDR2 is YSYEKL. V lost 3 bases and J lost 7, with 15 bases in between. The CDR3 totals 14 residues. CDR3 nucleotide sequence: TGCGCCAGCAGCCATGGGCCTCTGCCAATTGAAGCTTTCTTT. Translated: CASSHGPLPIEAFF.

This clonotype was recorded once. The chain is built from TRBV12-3 or TRBV12-4 and TRBJ2-3; 8 bases are a match to TRBD1. This CDR3 is built from 14 residues. Trimming at V came to 5 bases and at J to 7 bases, leaving 8 bases not matched to a gene. The CDR3 region is CASSVQGVVNTQYF. As DNA, the CDR3 is TGTGCCAGCAGTGTACAGGGGGTTGTGAATACGCAGTATTTT.

The chain carries TRBV7-9 and TRBJ2-1, with a weak D call TRBD2 (6 bases). Trimming left V 8 bases short and J 12 bases short, with 23 bases between. This CDR3 region has 14 residues. The V gene's germline CDR1 is SEHNR and CDR2 FQNEAQ (reference sequence). CDR3 DNA sequence: TGTGCCAGCTGGCGGGACGGACTCCCTTCGGGGCAGTTCTTC. This translates into CASWRDGLPSGQFF.

CDR3 loop: CASTKSYPGNTGELFF. The CDR3 DNA is TGTGCCAGCACCAAATCCTACCCGGGCAACACCGGGGAGCTGTTTTTT. The gene calls are TRBV6-1 and TRBJ2-2; D is unresolved. V lost 7 bases to trimming and J lost 2 bases, with 17 bases between them. This CDR3 is built from 16 residues. The germline gives CDR1 MNHNS, CDR2 SASEGT.

This clonotype occurred a few times. This chain uses TRBV6-1 with TRBJ2-1; D possibly uses TRBD1 or TRBD2 (5 bases each). Looked up from germline, CDR1 is MNHNS and CDR2 is SASEGT. V was clipped by 5 bases and J by 8 bases, with 16 bases between them. This CDR3 has 14 residues. In DNA form, the CDR3 reads TGTGCCAGCAGTCTCCGATGGGGGTGGGATGAGCAGTTCTTC. It specifies CASSLRWGWDEQFF.

The V gene is TRBV2, the J gene TRBJ2-3, with 9 nucleotides matching TRBD1. This CDR3 spans 20 amino acids. Germline-derived CDR1 and CDR2 are SNHLY and FYNNEI. The V gene end was trimmed by 5 bases and the J gene end by 2 bases; junction bases not matched to a gene: 20. CDR3 nucleotide sequence: TGTGCCAGCAGTCGAACCGGGACAGGGTTTGAGCCCGTTGCCACAGATACGCAGTATTTT. Encoded protein: CASSRTGTGFEPVATDTQYF.

The table lists this clonotype with many counts. The chain links TRBV4-1 to TRBJ1-5; TRBD1 matches at 11 bases. Trimming cost V 3 bases and J 6 bases; bases outside gene matches: 1. This CDR3 region has 14 residues. CDR1 is MGHRA and CDR2 is YSYEKL in the germline V gene. As DNA, the CDR3 is TGCGCCAGCAGCCAGGGGACAGGGGGTCAGCCCCAGCATTTT. It translates to CASSQGTGGQPQHF.

The V call is TRBV12-3 or TRBV12-4, the J call TRBJ2-5, with a tentative D call TRBD1 (5 bases). Trimming shortened V by 5 bases and J by 4 bases, and 11 bases separated the two germline ends. There are 13 residues in the CDR3. CDR3 DNA: TGTGCCAGCAGTGCCAGGGTCGGAGAGACCCAGTACTTC. As protein: CASSARVGETQYF.

This sequence joins TRBV4-1 and TRBJ2-7; 12 nucleotides line up with TRBD2. Germline CDR1 MGHRA, CDR2 YSYEKL. The junction had 3 bases not matched to a gene; V was cut back by 2 bases and J by 4 bases. The CDR3 runs 15 residues. CDR3 residues: CASSQRLAGVYEQYV. The CDR3 coding sequence is TGCGCCAGCAGCCAACGACTAGCGGGGGTTTACGAGCAGTACGTC.

This clonotype turned up a few times. This chain links TRBV6-5 with TRBJ1-1; weak D call: TRBD1 (5 bases). Germline lookup yields CDR1 MNHEY and CDR2 SVGAGI. Trimming removed 5 bases from V and 0 bases from J, with 16 bases in between. CDR3 length: 16 residues. The chain's CDR3 is CASSHGGLGLNTEAFF. The CDR3 DNA reads as TGTGCCAGCAGTCACGGGGGGTTGGGCCTGAACACTGAAGCTTTCTTT.

This clonotype was observed a few times. This chain's CDR3 is CASSQDRGGRSTF. CDR3 sequence (DNA): TGTGCCAGCAGCCAAGACCGCGGGGGAAGGAGCACCTTC. The genes are TRBV4-2 and TRBJ1-2, with a possible D match to TRBD1 (5 bases). Germline V gene data show CDR1 as LGHNA and CDR2 as YNFKEQ. V was trimmed by 0 bases and J by 13 bases, leaving 15 bases between them. This CDR3 has 13 amino acids.

J is TRBJ2-2 and V is TRBV15; possibly TRBD2 for D (5 bases). The CDR3 runs 16 residues. Trimming cost V 0 bases and J 1 base, with 9 bases left between them. Germline V gene data show CDR1 as LNHNV and CDR2 as YYDKDF (reference sequence). The DNA of the CDR3 is TGTGCCACCAGCAGAGATGGACTCCTGAACACCGGGGAGCTGTTTTTT. Translated: CATSRDGLLNTGELFF.

The chain employs TRBV6-2 or TRBV6-3 and TRBJ2-4; D remains unclear. This CDR3 contains 14 residues. V was clipped by 6 bases and J by 6 bases, with 15 bases between them. Germline CDR1 reads MNHEY; CDR2 reads SVGEGT. The DNA for the CDR3 is TGTGCCAGCAGATCAGTGGGGTCCCGAAACATTCAGTACTTC. It yields the protein CASRSVGSRNIQYF.

The V and J genes are TRBV9 and TRBJ2-5, with TRBD2 matching 15 bases. CDR1 and CDR2 from the germline V gene are SGDLS and YYNGEE. The CDR3 loop spans 17 amino acids. V was clipped by 2 bases and J by 2 bases; unmatched bases: 4. The CDR3 nucleotides are TGTGCCAGCAGCGTGGGGGGACTAGCGGGGGGACAAGAGACCCAGTACTTC. This codes for CASSVGGLAGGQETQYF.

The chain employs TRBV9 and TRBJ2-7; 15 positions match TRBD2. V trimming: 4 bases; J trimming: 4 bases; junction bases outside the gene matches: 6. This CDR3 is 16 amino acids long. The germline gives CDR1 SGDLS, CDR2 YYNGEE. The CDR3 DNA follows: TGTGCCAGCAGCACAGGACTAGCGGGAGGGAAATACGAGCAGTACTTC. Amino acids: CASSTGLAGGKYEQYF.

This chain uses TRBV12-3 or TRBV12-4 with TRBJ1-1; D not resolved. V lost 5 bases to trimming and J lost 7 bases, with 17 bases between them. The CDR3 has 14 amino acids. As DNA, the CDR3 is TGTGCCAGCAGTCCGAGCTTTCCGGGGAATGAAGCTTTCTTT. It specifies CASSPSFPGNEAFF.